This entry lists 21 T cell receptor beta chains sequenced from one sample in a study of post-analysis software for immune sequencing data (dated by TCRdb to between 2014 and 2017). Library construction relied on PCR. Instrument on record: Illumina HiSeq 2500. To reduce PCR and sequencing biases, unique molecular identifiers were built into the TCR beta cDNA libraries. Clones were called with MiXCR by TCRdb after fastp trimmed the public reads at Q25, and only in-frame beta chains were retained. Here each entry gathers all rows of one CDR3 protein and keeps the most common genes and DNA. This sample comprises roughly 410,000 distinct CDR3 sequences, around 37% of them detected only once. Of the sample, 10% to 15% falls within the top ten clones. Their antigens remain unidentified. What the research found in general, with its limitations: Roughly 5 TRBV segments, including TRBV5-6, TRBV5-1 and TRBV20-1, were significantly more frequent in patients than controls.

The sequenced material came from blood. Receptors originate from a girl aged 5-17 years with multiple sclerosis.

The CDR3 reads CASSSYEEACEQYF. The DNA for the CDR3 is TGTGCCAGCAGCTCGTACGAGGAGGCCTGCGAGCAGTACTTC. The genes are TRBV11-2 and TRBJ2-7, with D perhaps TRBD2 (5 bases). Trimming took off 4 bases at V and 6 bases at J, with 16 bases between the two ends. The CDR3 consists of 14 residues. Germline values: CDR1 SGHAT, CDR2 FQNNGV. The full variable domain, its missing parts supplied by reference TRBV11-2 and TRBJ2-7, is EAGVAQSPRYKIIEKRQSVAFWCNPISGHATLYWYQQILGQGPKLLIQFQNNGVVDDSQLPKDRFSAERLKGVDSTLKIQPAKLEDSAVYLCASSSYEEACEQYFGPGTRLTVT.

This chain links TRBV7-2 with TRBJ1-4; the match to TRBD1 covers 7 bases. J gave up 6 bases and V 5 bases, and 6 bases lay outside the gene matches. CDR1 is SGHTA and CDR2 is FQGNSA in the germline V gene. The CDR3 spans 14 residues. The CDR3 sequence: CASSLQGGYEKLFF. In DNA form, the CDR3 reads TGTGCCAGCAGCCTTCAGGGGGGTTATGAAAAACTGTTTTTT.

This clonotype is a singleton in its sample. The V call is TRBV12-3 or TRBV12-4, the J call TRBJ2-3; the D is unclear. The V and J ends lost 6 bases and 4 bases respectively, with 17 bases between them. The CDR3 sequence is 15 residues long. CDR3 in DNA: TGTGCCAGCAGACAAATGACACCCAGCGCAGATACGCAGTATTTT. This sequence encodes CASRQMTPSADTQYF.

As to this clonotype: One end of the junction is discordant with germline, which a read error may explain. The V call is TRBV18, the J call TRBJ2-7, with TRBD1 as a possible D gene (5 bases). This CDR3 comprises 18 residues. Germline CDR1 KGHSH, CDR2 LQKENI. In nucleotides, the CDR3 is TGTGCCGGCTCACCACCAGGGTTCATTGCAGGGAATGGTTACGAGCAGTACTTC. It codes for CAGSPPGFIAGNGYEQYF.

This clonotype was seen only a few times. The V and J genes are TRBV7-8 and TRBJ2-2; D is uncertain. Per the germline V gene, CDR1 is SGHVS and CDR2 is FQNEAQ. V lost 6 bases to trimming and J lost 1 base, with 9 bases between them. The CDR3 runs to 14 residues. Here the CDR3 DNA reads TGTGCCAGCAGTTTCGACAAGAACACCGGGGAGCTGTTTTTT. Translating gives CASSFDKNTGELFF.

This chain links TRBV5-1 with TRBJ2-4; 9 bases line up with TRBD2. The trim removed 2 bases at V and 13 bases at J, leaving 22 bases unmatched. The CDR3 is 18 amino acids. Germline assignment: CDR1 SGHRS and CDR2 YFSETQ. CDR3 residues: CASSFFPAGGGSAREQYF. The CDR3 DNA is TGCGCCAGCAGCTTCTTCCCAGCGGGGGGCGGGAGTGCGAGAGAGCAGTACTTC.

In its sample, this clonotype was seen a few times. The chain links TRBV28 to TRBJ2-3; D assignment may be TRBD1 or TRBD2 (5 bases each). Trimming stripped 5 bases from V and 3 bases from J, with 18 bases between. From germline, CDR1 is MDHEN and CDR2 SYDVKM. This CDR3 has 16 residues. The CDR3, as DNA: TGTGCCAGCAGTCCCCCCGAGGGGACGGGGACAGATACGCAGTATTTT. Translating it yields CASSPPEGTGTDTQYF.

This clonotype was counted only a few times. The genes are TRBV6-5 and TRBJ1-2; 11 nucleotides agree with TRBD1. Trimming removed 2 bases from V and 4 bases from J; junction bases left unmatched: 9. The CDR3 runs 17 residues. The V gene's germline CDR1 is MNHEY and CDR2 SVGAGI. The DNA for the CDR3 is TGTGCCAGCAGTTACCGGCGAGCTGGACAGGGGGCCTATGGCTACACCTTC. Its protein product is CASSYRRAGQGAYGYTF.

The V gene is TRBV12-3 or TRBV12-4, the J gene TRBJ2-4; TRBD2 aligns across 8 bases. V lost 6 bases to trimming and J lost 0 bases; unmatched junction nucleotides: 10. The CDR3 contains 17 residues. The CDR3 here is CASSPREGSRAKNIQYF. The DNA for the CDR3 is TGTGCCAGCAGCCCCCGGGAGGGGAGCCGAGCCAAAAACATTCAGTACTTC.

This clonotype turned up a few times. The rearrangement joins TRBV7-3 to TRBJ2-1; D possibly corresponds to TRBD1 (5 bases). The V end was cut by 3 bases, the J end by 0 bases, with 9 bases between. The CDR3 is 15 residues long. Germline V gene lookup returns CDR1 SGHTA and CDR2 FQGTGA. The CDR3 here is CASSFQGSSYNEQFF. CDR3 DNA: TGTGCCAGCAGCTTCCAGGGAAGCTCCTACAATGAGCAGTTCTTC.

The V call is TRBV29-1, the J call TRBJ2-5; 7 bases match TRBD1. V dropped 4 bases and J dropped 0; count of bases not matched to a gene: 2. This CDR3 is 13 amino acids long. The germline V gene encodes CDR1 SQVTM and CDR2 ANQGSEA. CDR3 nucleotides: TGCAGCGTTGCCGGGACAGACCAAGAGACCCAGTACTTC. This gives the protein CSVAGTDQETQYF. The full variable domain, in which reference TRBV29-1 and TRBJ2-5 provide the parts outside the CDR3, is SAVISQKPSRDICQRGTSLTIQCQVDSQVTMMFWYRQQPGQSLTLIATANQGSEATYESGFVIDKFPISRPNLTFSTLTVSNMSPEDSSIYLCSVAGTDQETQYFGPGTRLLVL.

This chain uses TRBV7-9 with TRBJ1-5, with a tentative D call TRBD1 (5 bases). CDR3 length: 16 amino acids. The V gene lost 4 bases and the J gene lost 0 bases, with 13 bases spanning the gap. Germline V gene sequence: CDR1 SEHNR, CDR2 FQNEAQ (reference sequence). DNA for the CDR3: TGTGCCAGCAGCTCCCGGGACGGAAATAGCAATCAGCCCCAGCATTTT. Amino acid sequence: CASSSRDGNSNQPQHF.

This chain links TRBV20-1 with TRBJ2-1; 12 nucleotides align to TRBD2. CDR1 and CDR2 (germline): DFQATT, SNEGSKA (reference sequence). CDR3 size: 14 residues. Trimming cost V 6 bases and J 5 bases; bases outside gene matches: 5. The CDR3 here is CSAPRTSGDNEQFF. The DNA of the CDR3 is TGCAGTGCGCCTAGGACTAGCGGGGACAATGAGCAGTTCTTC.

The rearrangement uses TRBV10-3 and TRBJ2-7, with 8 bases lining up with TRBD1. Unmatched junction bases numbered 9, after V lost 3 bases and J lost 5 bases. CDR3 length: 15 amino acids. The germline V gene encodes CDR1 ENHRY and CDR2 SYGVKD. The CDR3 here is CAISDTGGQGHEQYF. The DNA of the CDR3 is TGTGCCATCAGTGACACAGGGGGTCAGGGCCACGAGCAGTACTTC.

Turning to this clonotype: An end of the junction does not agree with germline; a read error may underlie this. The chain uses TRBV6-6 and TRBJ1-5, with D possibly matching TRBD1 (6 bases). This CDR3 contains 16 residues. CDR1 MNHNY and CDR2 SVGAGI come from the germline V gene (reference sequence). CDR3 sequence reads: CASSTGGGSGNQSQHF. The CDR3 DNA sequence: TGTGCCAGCAGCACCGGGGGGGGCAGTGGGAATCAGTCCCAGCATTTT.

The chain joins TRBV12-3 or TRBV12-4 to TRBJ1-2; D call uncertain. V was cut by 1 base and J by 8 bases, with 11 bases left in between. This CDR3 has 13 residues. The DNA for the CDR3 is TGTGCCAGCAGTTTAGGGGTCCTGGGGGGCTACACCTTC. This sequence encodes CASSLGVLGGYTF.

The chain has TRBV11-3 and TRBJ2-3, with 9 bases lining up with TRBD2. Germline V gene lookup returns CDR1 SGHNT and CDR2 YENEEA. There are 14 residues in the CDR3. V lost 3 bases and J lost 4; bases outside the gene matches: 2. CDR3: CASSFSGGADTQYF. CDR3 DNA: TGTGCCAGCAGCTTTAGCGGGGGAGCAGATACGCAGTATTTT.

This clonotype showed up just a few times. The gene calls are TRBV20-1 and TRBJ1-2; D unresolved. Trimming pared 3 bases from V and 2 bases from J, leaving 7 bases between. This CDR3 is 12 amino acids long. Germline V CDR1 and CDR2: DFQATT, SNEGSKA (reference sequence). The CDR3 DNA reads TGCAGTGCTAGTGAGGCAAACTATGGCTACACCTTC. The encoded protein is CSASEANYGYTF.

This clonotype was detected only a few times. CDR3 residues: CATSTRQGSTNVLTF. The CDR3, as DNA: TGTGCCACCAGCACCAGACAGGGGTCTACCAACGTCCTGACTTTC. V is TRBV15 and J is TRBJ2-6; 8 positions match TRBD1. J gave up 8 bases and V 4 bases, and 7 bases lay outside the gene matches. The V gene's germline CDR1 is LNHNV and CDR2 YYDKDF (reference sequence). CDR3 size: 15 residues.

As DNA, the CDR3 is TGTGCCAGCAGTTTAAGGCAGGGTCCCTCCTACGAGCAGTACTTC. This gives the protein CASSLRQGPSYEQYF. The chain couples TRBV12-3 or TRBV12-4 to TRBJ2-7, with D possibly matching TRBD1 (5 bases). The CDR3 contains 15 residues. V dropped 2 bases and J dropped 0 bases, with 11 bases sitting between them.

In the case of this clonotype: A junction end diverges from the germline sequence, so it may reflect a read error. V usage is TRBV5-1 and J usage is TRBJ2-1; possible D gene TRBD1, 5 bases. This CDR3 comprises 16 residues. Looked up from germline, CDR1 is SGHRS and CDR2 is YFSETQ. The chain's CDR3 is CASSLNRLKFYHEQFF. The DNA of the CDR3 is TGCGCCAGCAGCTTAAACAGGCTAAAATTCTACCATGAGCAGTTCTTC.